A selection of T cell receptor beta chains follows, all from one sample in a study of cytomegalovirus exposure and HLA in healthy donors. TCRdb's copy holds only in-frame clones and misses some; the assay was immunoSEQ multiplex PCR. The sample lists 120,000 or so clones; 65% to 85% were seen once. Sequencing used PBMCs. Receptors originate from a middle-aged man in good health and CMV-seronegative. Both conserved end residues are part of each CDR3. The D gene is left open where the match is weak. Expanded clones get a size class; other rows say once, few or many, or leave the size out.

TRBD1 | . | TRBJ2-2 | TRBV5-1 | TGCGCCAGCCGACAGGGCGGATCGAACACCGGGGAGCTGTTTTTT | CASRQGGSNTGELFF
. | . | TRBJ1-2 | TRBV18 | TGTGCCAGCTCAGCAAAGACCGCGGGCGGGGGCAGCTATGGCTACACCTTC | CASSAKTAGGGSYGYTF
TRBD1 | . | TRBJ1-6 | TRBV30 | TGTGCCTGGAGTGTGGGGGGACAGAGGGTTATTTATAATTCACCCCTCCACTTT | CAWSVGGQRVIYNSPLHF
. | . | TRBJ2-5 | TRBV28 | TGTGCCAGCAGTTTAAGACCCGTACAGGGCTTTGGGGAGACCCAGTACTTC | CASSLRPVQGFGETQYF
. | . | TRBJ1-1 | TRBV19 | TGTGCCAGTAGTATCGGGACAACGGCTGAAGCTTTCTTT | CASSIGTTAEAFF
TRBD2 | . | TRBJ2-7 | TRBV9 | TGTGCCAGCAGCGCCGGGACTAGCGGCTCCTACGAGCAGTACTTC | CASSAGTSGSYEQYF
TRBD1 | . | TRBJ2-4 | TRBV11-1 | TGTGCCAGCAGCTTAGGGACAGGGAATATGAACATTCAGTACTTC | CASSLGTGNMNIQYF
TRBD1 | . | TRBJ1-1 | TRBV6-5 | TGTGCCAGCAGTGACGACAGGGTGATGAGGGCTTTCTTT | CASSDDRVMRAFF
TRBD1 | . | TRBJ1-6 | TRBV14 | TGTGCCAGCAGCCAAGTCACAGGGGTCTCACCCCTCCACTTT | CASSQVTGVSPLHF
. | . | TRBJ1-2 | TRBV19 | TGTGCCAGCGGCTATGGCTACACCTTC | CASGYGYTF
. | once | TRBJ2-2 | TRBV10-1 | TGCGCCAGCAGTGATGGGGGAGGGGGAGGTACCGGGGAGCTGTTTTTT | CASSDGGGGGTGELFF
. | . | TRBJ1-1 | TRBV7-3 | TGTGCCAGCAGCTCCGACTCCGGGGTAAACACTGAAGCTTTCTTT | CASSSDSGVNTEAFF
. | . | TRBJ1-2 | TRBV14 | TGTGCCAGCAGCCAAGAGGCGGGAGCTAACTATGGCTACACCTTC | CASSQEAGANYGYTF
. | . | TRBJ1-3 | TRBV10-1 | TGCGCCAGCAGTGAACGTCAGGGAAACACCATATATTTT | CASSERQGNTIYF
TRBD1 | . | TRBJ2-2 | TRBV5-4 | TGTGCCAGCAGCCCCGGGACAGGGCTCGGCGGGGAGCTGTTTTTT | CASSPGTGLGGELFF
TRBD1 | . | TRBJ1-1 | TRBV2 | TGTGCCAGCAGTCCGCTCAGGGGGACAGGGAATCCTGAAGCTTTCTTT | CASSPLRGTGNPEAFF
. | . | TRBJ2-7 | TRBV5-4 | TGTGCCAGCAGACAGGGCGGGAGCTCCTACGAGCAGTACTTC | CASRQGGSSYEQYF
TRBD1 | . | TRBJ1-3 | TRBV10-2 | TGCGCCAGCAGGGAAGACAGGGTCCCTGGAAACACCATATATTTT | CASREDRVPGNTIYF
TRBD2 | . | TRBJ2-1 | TRBV4-3 | TGCGCCAGCAGCCAAAAACCTAGCGGGGGGAGCTCCTACAATGAGCAGTTCTTC | CASSQKPSGGSSYNEQFF
. | once | TRBJ1-1 | TRBV30 | TGTGCCTGGAGTCCGGACTGGATGAACACTGAAGCTTTCTTT | CAWSPDWMNTEAFF
. | . | TRBJ2-1 | TRBV5-1 | TGCGCCAGCAGTATCATCCCGGCGGCCCCCGTGCATGAGCAGTTCTTC | CASSIIPAAPVHEQFF
TRBD1 | . | TRBJ2-2 | TRBV7-3 | TGTGCCAGCAGACCGGACAGGGCCACCGGGGAGCTGTTTTTT | CASRPDRATGELFF
. | . | TRBJ1-4 | TRBV2 | TGTGCCAGCAGTGAAGCGCTTCGGGGGAACCCAAAACTGTTTTTT | CASSEALRGNPKLFF
. | . | TRBJ1-4 | TRBV6-5 | TGTGCCAGCAGTTACTCGGCAGGCAACCATGAAAAACTGTTTTTT | CASSYSAGNHEKLFF
. | . | TRBJ1-5 | TRBV19 | TGTGCCAGTAGTTCGGTTGCGAATCAGCCCCAGCATTTT | CASSSVANQPQHF
. | . | TRBJ2-5 | TRBV5-1 | TGCGCCAGCAGCTCCCCTGGGGCACTTGAAGCCCAGTACTTC | CASSSPGALEAQYF
. | . | TRBJ2-3 | TRBV9 | TGTGCCAGCAGCGAGGAGGGACGGCAGGCAGATACGCAGTATTTT | CASSEEGRQADTQYF
. | . | TRBJ1-1 | TRBV5-4 | TGTGCCAGCAGCTCCGACTTGAACACTGAAGCTTTCTTT | CASSSDLNTEAFF
. | . | TRBJ2-7 | TRBV6-6 | TGTGCCAGCAGTTACTCGGGGGCCAGGGTCGAGCAGTACTTC | CASSYSGARVEQYF
. | once | TRBJ2-7 | TRBV18 | TGTGCCAGCTCACCGCGGCGGGATGGGAACTACGAGCAGTACTTC | CASSPRRDGNYEQYF
. | . | TRBJ1-4 | TRBV29-1 | TGCAGCGTCGAGAAGCGGGGATCCATCGAAAAAAAACTGTTTTTT | CSVEKRGSIEKKLFF
TRBD1 | . | TRBJ1-5 | TRBV19 | TGTGCCAGTAGTTGGGACAGGGATCGTCAGCCCCAGCATTTT | CASSWDRDRQPQHF
TRBD1 | . | TRBJ1-1 | TRBV10-3 | TGTGCCATCACTCCGGACAGGGCGAACACTGAAGCTTTCTTT | CAITPDRANTEAFF
. | . | TRBJ2-7 | TRBV5-4 | TGTGCCAGCAGCTTGGGGCTCCTCTACGAGCAGTACTTC | CASSLGLLYEQYF
. | . | TRBJ2-1 | TRBV7-3 | TGTGCCAGCAGCTTTACCGGGAGAGGCAATGAGCAGTTCTTC | CASSFTGRGNEQFF
. | . | TRBJ2-1 | TRBV18 | TGTGCCAGCTCACCAATCGATGAGCAGTTCTTC | CASSPIDEQFF
. | . | TRBJ1-4 | TRBV7-2 | TGTGCCAGCAGGTTGGCAGGGGATAATGAAAAACTGTTTTTT | CASRLAGDNEKLFF
TRBD1 | . | TRBJ1-2 | TRBV10-3 | TGTGCCATCAGTGAGTCGAAACAGGGGGCGTTGAATTATGGCTACACCTTC | CAISESKQGALNYGYTF
. | once | TRBJ1-5 | TRBV6-1 | TGTGCCAGCAGTGAATGGAACAGGGGCAATCAGCCCCAGCATTTT | CASSEWNRGNQPQHF
TRBD1 | . | TRBJ2-3 | TRBV28 | TGTGCCAGCGGGGACAGGAGCACAGATACGCAGTATTTT | CASGDRSTDTQYF
. | . | TRBJ1-2 | TRBV28 | TGTGCCAGCAGTTTAGTCTCCCAGGGCTCTGGCTACACCTTC | CASSLVSQGSGYTF
. | . | TRBJ2-7 | TRBV9 | TGTGCCAGCAGCGTAGGAGGGACCTACGAGCAGTACTTC | CASSVGGTYEQYF
TRBD2 | once | TRBJ2-2 | TRBV4-3 | TGCGCCAGCAGCCTAAGCGGGAGAGGGACCGGGGAGCTGTTTTTT | CASSLSGRGTGELFF
TRBD2 | . | TRBJ2-3 | TRBV7-3 | TGTGCCACGTCAAGGACTAGCGGGGGGACAGATACGCAGTATTTT | CATSRTSGGTDTQYF
TRBD1 | . | TRBJ1-1 | TRBV7-3 | TGTGCCAGCAGCCCGACAGGGGGCACTGCGCGAACTGAAGCTTTCTTT | CASSPTGGTARTEAFF
TRBD2 | . | TRBJ2-5 | TRBV19 | TGTGCCAGTAGTATCCTAGCGGGGGGCCAAGAGACCCAGTACTTC | CASSILAGGQETQYF
. | . | TRBJ1-2 | TRBV7-2 | TGTGCCAGCAGCTTAGCCACAGCAACGAACACCTTC | CASSLATATNTF